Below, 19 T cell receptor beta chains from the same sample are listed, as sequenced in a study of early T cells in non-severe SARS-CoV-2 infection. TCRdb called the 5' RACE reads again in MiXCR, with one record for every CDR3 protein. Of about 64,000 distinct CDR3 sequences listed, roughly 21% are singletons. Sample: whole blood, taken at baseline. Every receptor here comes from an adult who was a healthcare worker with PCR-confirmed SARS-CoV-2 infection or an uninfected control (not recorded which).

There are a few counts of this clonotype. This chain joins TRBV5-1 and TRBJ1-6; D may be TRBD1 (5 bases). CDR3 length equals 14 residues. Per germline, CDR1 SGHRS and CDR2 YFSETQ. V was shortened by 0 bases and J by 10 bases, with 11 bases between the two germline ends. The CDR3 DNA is TGCGCCAGCAGCTTGGCCCAGGGTGAATCACCCCTCCACTTT. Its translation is CASSLAQGESPLHF.

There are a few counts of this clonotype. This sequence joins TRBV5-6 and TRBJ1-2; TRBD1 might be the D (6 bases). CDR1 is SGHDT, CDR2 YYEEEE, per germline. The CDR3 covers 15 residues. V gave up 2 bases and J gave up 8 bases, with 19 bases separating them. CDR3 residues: CASSFRRQDSTGYTF. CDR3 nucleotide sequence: TGTGCCAGCAGCTTTCGAAGACAGGATTCCACAGGCTACACCTTC.

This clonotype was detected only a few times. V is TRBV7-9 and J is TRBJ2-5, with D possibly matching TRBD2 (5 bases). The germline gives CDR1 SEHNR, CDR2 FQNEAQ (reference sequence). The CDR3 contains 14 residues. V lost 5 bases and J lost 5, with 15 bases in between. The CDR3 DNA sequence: TGTGCCAGCAGCGCACCGGGATCATGGGAGACCCAGTACTTC. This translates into CASSAPGSWETQYF.

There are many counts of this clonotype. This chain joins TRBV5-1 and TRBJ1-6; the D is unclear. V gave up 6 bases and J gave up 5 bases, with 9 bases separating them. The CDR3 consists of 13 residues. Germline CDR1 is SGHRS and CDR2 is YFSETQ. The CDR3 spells CASNGQDNSPLHF. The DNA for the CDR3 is TGCGCCAGCAACGGGCAGGATAATTCACCCCTCCACTTT.

DNA for the CDR3: TGTGCCAGCAGCTTAGATTCCCCGAGCTACGCAGATACGCAGTATTTT. Translation: CASSLDSPSYADTQYF. The rearrangement joins TRBV11-2 to TRBJ2-3; D not resolved. Trimming removed 0 bases at V and 4 bases at J, with 14 bases between. Germline V gene sequence: CDR1 SGHAT, CDR2 FQNNGV. The CDR3 is 16 residues long.

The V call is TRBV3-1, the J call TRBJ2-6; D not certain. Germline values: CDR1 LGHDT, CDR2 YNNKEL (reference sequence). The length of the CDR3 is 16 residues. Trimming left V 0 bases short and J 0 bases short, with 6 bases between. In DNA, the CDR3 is TGTGCCAGCAGCCAAGAGGCTGTCTCTGGGGCCAACGTCCTGACTTTC. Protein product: CASSQEAVSGANVLTF.

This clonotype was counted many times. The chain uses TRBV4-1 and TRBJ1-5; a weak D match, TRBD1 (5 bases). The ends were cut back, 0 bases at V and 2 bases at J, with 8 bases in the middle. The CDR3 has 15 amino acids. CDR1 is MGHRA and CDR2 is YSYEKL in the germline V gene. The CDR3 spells CASSQDWDGNQPQHF. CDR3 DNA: TGCGCCAGCAGCCAAGACTGGGACGGCAATCAGCCCCAGCATTTT.

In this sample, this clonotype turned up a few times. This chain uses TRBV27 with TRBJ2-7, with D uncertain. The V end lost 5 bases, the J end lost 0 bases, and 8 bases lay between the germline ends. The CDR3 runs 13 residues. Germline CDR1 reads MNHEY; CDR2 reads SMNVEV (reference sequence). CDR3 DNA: TGTGCCAGCAGTCTCGACAACTCCTACGAGCAGTACTTC. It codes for CASSLDNSYEQYF.

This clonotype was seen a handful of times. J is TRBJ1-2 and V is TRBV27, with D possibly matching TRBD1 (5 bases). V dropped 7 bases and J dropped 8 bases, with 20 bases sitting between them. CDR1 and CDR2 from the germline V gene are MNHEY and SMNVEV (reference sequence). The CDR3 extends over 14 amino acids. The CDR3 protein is CASTLTPGGSGYTF. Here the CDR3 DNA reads TGTGCCAGCACCCTTACGCCCGGGGGGAGCGGCTACACCTTC.

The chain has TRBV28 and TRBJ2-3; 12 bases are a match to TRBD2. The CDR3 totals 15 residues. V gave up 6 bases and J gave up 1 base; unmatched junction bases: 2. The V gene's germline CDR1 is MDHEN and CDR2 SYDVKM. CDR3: CASSASGGGTDTQYF. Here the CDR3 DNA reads TGTGCCAGCAGCGCTAGCGGGGGGGGCACAGATACGCAGTATTTT.

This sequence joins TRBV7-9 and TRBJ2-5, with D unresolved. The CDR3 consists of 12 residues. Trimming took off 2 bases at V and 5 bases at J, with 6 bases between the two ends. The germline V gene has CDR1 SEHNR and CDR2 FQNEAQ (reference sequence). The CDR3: CASSLPSETQYF. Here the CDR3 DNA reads TGTGCCAGCAGCTTACCCTCTGAGACCCAGTACTTC.

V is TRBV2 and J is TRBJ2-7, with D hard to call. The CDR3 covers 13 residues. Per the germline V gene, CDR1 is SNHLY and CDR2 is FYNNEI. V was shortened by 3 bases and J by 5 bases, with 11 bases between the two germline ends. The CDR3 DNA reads TGTGCCAGCAGTGACGAGAGCTTGGACGAGCAGTACTTC. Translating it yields CASSDESLDEQYF. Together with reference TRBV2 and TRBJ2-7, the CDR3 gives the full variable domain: EPEVTQTPSHQVTQMGQEVILRCVPISNHLYFYWYRQILGQKVEFLVSFYNNEISEKSEIFDDQFSVERPDGSNFTLKIRSTKLEDSAMYFCASSDESLDEQYFGPGTRLTVT.

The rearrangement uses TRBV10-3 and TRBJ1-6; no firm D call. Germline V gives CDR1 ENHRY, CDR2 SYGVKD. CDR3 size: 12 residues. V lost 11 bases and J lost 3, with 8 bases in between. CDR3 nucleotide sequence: TGTGCCTCGGGAGACTATAATTCACCCCTCCACTTT. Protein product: CASGDYNSPLHF.

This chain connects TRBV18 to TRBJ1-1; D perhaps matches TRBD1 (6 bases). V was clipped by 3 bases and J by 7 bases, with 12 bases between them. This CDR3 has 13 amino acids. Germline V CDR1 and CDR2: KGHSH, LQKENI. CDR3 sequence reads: CASSPMEDSEAFF. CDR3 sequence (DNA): TGTGCCAGCTCACCCATGGAGGACAGTGAAGCTTTCTTT. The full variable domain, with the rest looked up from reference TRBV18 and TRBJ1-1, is NAGVMQNPRHLVRRRGQEARLRCSPMKGHSHVYWYRQLPEEGLKFMVYLQKENIIDESGMPKERFSAEFPKEGPSILRIQQVVRGDSAAYFCASSPMEDSEAFFGQGTRLTVV.

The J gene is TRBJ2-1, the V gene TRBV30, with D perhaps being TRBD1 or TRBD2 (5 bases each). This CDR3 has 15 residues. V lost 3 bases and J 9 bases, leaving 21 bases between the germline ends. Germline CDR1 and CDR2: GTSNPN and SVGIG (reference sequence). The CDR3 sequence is CAWSYGTVGASEQFF. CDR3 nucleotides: TGTGCCTGGAGCTACGGTACCGTCGGGGCATCTGAGCAGTTCTTC.

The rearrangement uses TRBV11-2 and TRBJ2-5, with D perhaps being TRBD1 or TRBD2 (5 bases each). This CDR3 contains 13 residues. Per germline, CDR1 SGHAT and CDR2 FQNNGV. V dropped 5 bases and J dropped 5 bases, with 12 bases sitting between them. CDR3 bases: TGTGCCAGCAGCAACCGGGGCGATGAGACCCAGTACTTC. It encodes CASSNRGDETQYF.

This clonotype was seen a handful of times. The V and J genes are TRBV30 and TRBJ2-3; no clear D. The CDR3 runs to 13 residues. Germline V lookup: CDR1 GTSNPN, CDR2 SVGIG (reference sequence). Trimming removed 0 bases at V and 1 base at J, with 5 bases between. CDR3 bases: TGTGCCTGGAGTGTAGTCGGCACAGATACGCAGTATTTT. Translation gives CAWSVVGTDTQYF.

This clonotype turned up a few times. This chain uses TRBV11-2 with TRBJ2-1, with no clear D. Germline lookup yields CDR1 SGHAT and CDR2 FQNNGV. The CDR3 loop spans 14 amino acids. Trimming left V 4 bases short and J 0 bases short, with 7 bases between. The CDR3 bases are TGTGCCAGCAGCTCTAAGAGCTCCTACAATGAGCAGTTCTTC. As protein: CASSSKSSYNEQFF.

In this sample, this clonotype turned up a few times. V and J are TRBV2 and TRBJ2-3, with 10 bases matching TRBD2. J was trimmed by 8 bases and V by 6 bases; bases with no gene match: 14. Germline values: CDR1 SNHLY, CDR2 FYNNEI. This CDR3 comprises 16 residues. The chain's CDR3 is CASSPVASGGLATQYF. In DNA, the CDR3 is TGTGCCAGCAGCCCCGTGGCTAGCGGGGGTTTGGCTACGCAGTATTTT.